This T cell receptor beta chain is from a study of shared clonotypes between healthy human individuals. The CDR3 loop spans 16 amino acids. Germline V lookup: CDR1 SEHNR, CDR2 FQNEAQ (reference sequence). Trimming took 4 bases from V and 2 from J; bases not matched to a gene: 7. Naive CD8 isolation took CD45RO-negative cells positively selected for CCR7 and excluded terminally differentiated effector memory CD45RA+ cells. TCRdb's copy holds only in-frame clones and misses some; the assay was immunoSEQ multiplex PCR. The sample shows about 680,000 clones, under 95% of them seen only once. Sequenced: naive CD8+ T cells sorted from blood. The receptor comes from a man under 40 in good health. The chain carries TRBV7-9 and TRBJ2-1; 8 bases map to TRBD2. The CDR3 loop is CASSSWREVTYNEQFF. The CDR3 region has the DNA TGTGCCAGCAGCTCGTGGCGGGAGGTGACCTACAATGAGCAGTTCTTC. Full variable domain (outside the CDR3, taken from reference TRBV7-9 and TRBJ2-1): DTGVSQNPRHKITKRGQNVTFRCDPISEHNRLYWYRQTLGQGPEFLTYFQNEAQLEKSRLLSDRFSAERPKGSFSTLEIQRTEQGDSAMYLCASSSWREVTYNEQFFGPGTRLTVL.